These T cell receptor beta chains were read from a single sample in a study of vaccination effects on CD4 cells after COVID-19. Their antigen targets remain unknown. Repertoires were generated with immunoSEQ multiplex PCR, while TCRdb's copy carries only in-frame clones and drops some. The repertoire holds about 31,000 clones, approximately 64% seen once, with nearly 9% in the top ten. The input for sequencing was CD4+ T cells from PBMCs cultured with SARS-CoV-2 spike peptides, taken after COVID-19 vaccination. The receptors here all came from a human donor who received a COVID-19 vaccine. Each CDR3 is given with its conserved first and last residue. The order of the fields is clone size, J gene, V gene, D gene, CDR3 protein, CDR3 DNA. A D gene is named only where the DNA matches it firmly. Clone size is stated in some rows and not others, as once, few, many or a class when expanded.

>.|TRBJ2-1|TRBV5-1|TRBD2
CASSLLAGSNEQFF
TGCGCCAGCAGCTTGCTAGCGGGGAGCAATGAGCAGTTCTTC
>.|TRBJ2-3|TRBV6-5|.
CASSYGPATDTQYF
TGTGCCAGCAGTTACGGGCCTGCCACAGATACGCAGTATTTT
>.|TRBJ1-1|TRBV5-1|TRBD1
CASSVAQGATEAFF
TGCGCCAGCAGCGTAGCACAGGGGGCTACTGAAGCTTTCTTT
>.|TRBJ2-7|TRBV10-3|TRBD2
CAIRVRAGREGLGGEQYF
TGTGCCATCAGGGTCCGGGCTGGGCGGGAGGGCCTAGGGGGCGAGCAGTACTTC
>.|TRBJ1-2|TRBV6-1|.
CASSDNYGYTF
TGTGCCAGCAGTGACAACTATGGCTACACCTTC
>.|TRBJ1-3|TRBV9|.
CASSVSGTTSGNTIYF
TGTGCCAGCAGCGTAAGTGGGACAACCTCTGGAAACACCATATATTTT
>few|TRBJ2-3|TRBV4-1|.
CASSQVRGGLTDTQYF
TGCGCCAGCAGCCAAGTAAGAGGGGGACTCACAGATACGCAGTATTTT
>.|TRBJ1-1|TRBV19|.
CASSMPGLYTEAFF
TGTGCCAGTAGTATGCCAGGGCTGTACACTGAAGCTTTCTTT
>medium-sized|TRBJ2-5|TRBV4-2|TRBD2
CASSPTSGVQETQYF
TGTGCCAGCAGCCCGACTAGCGGGGTACAAGAGACCCAGTACTTC
>many|TRBJ2-5|TRBV7-7|.
CASSSGRLVRGTLETQYF
TGTGCCAGCAGCTCAGGTCGGCTGGTGAGGGGGACATTGGAGACCCAGTACTTC
>.|TRBJ1-2|TRBV24-1|TRBD1
CATSQTGGGSNYGYTF
TGTGCCACCAGCCAGACAGGGGGCGGATCTAACTATGGCTACACCTTC
>medium-sized|TRBJ2-1|TRBV29-1|.
CSVSASYDEQFF
TGCAGCGTTTCTGCTAGCTACGATGAGCAGTTCTTC
>.|TRBJ1-3|TRBV19|.
CASSTSDSGNTIYF
TGTGCCAGTAGTACTTCGGACTCTGGAAACACCATATATTTT
>.|TRBJ2-5|TRBV29-1|TRBD1
CSVRDRPKETQYF
TGCAGCGTCCGGGACAGACCTAAAGAGACCCAGTACTTC
>.|TRBJ2-4|TRBV5-1|TRBD2
CASSRTSDLLAKNIQYF
TGCGCCAGCAGCAGGACTAGCGATCTATTAGCCAAAAACATTCAGTACTTC
>few|TRBJ1-1|TRBV7-9|.
CASSLRAKGRSMNTEAFF
TGTGCCAGCAGCTTAAGGGCCAAGGGAAGATCGATGAACACTGAAGCTTTCTTT
>.|TRBJ1-6|TRBV4-1|.
CASSQDAGFRSPLHF
TGCGCCAGCAGCCAAGACGCAGGGTTTAGGTCACCCCTCCACTTT
>.|TRBJ1-3|TRBV4-1|.
CASSHSGQGSGNTIYF
TGCGCCAGCAGCCACTCGGGGCAGGGCTCTGGAAACACCATATATTTT
>.|TRBJ1-1|TRBV11-2|.
CASRRQTMNTEAFF
TGTGCCAGCAGGCGACAGACTATGAACACTGAAGCTTTCTTT
>.|TRBJ2-3|TRBV20-1|TRBD2
CSASGRGLAGGTDTQYF
TGCAGTGCTAGTGGGCGGGGTTTAGCGGGGGGCACAGATACGCAGTATTTT
>.|TRBJ2-1|TRBV10-1|TRBD2
CASSPGTSGRALAYNEQFF
TGCGCCAGCAGCCCCGGGACTAGCGGGAGGGCCCTAGCCTACAATGAGCAGTTCTTC
>.|TRBJ1-1|TRBV19|.
CASTPDYTEAFF
TGTGCCAGTACGCCAGACTACACTGAAGCTTTCTTT
>few|TRBJ1-6|TRBV11-2|.
CASSSTRGGSPLHF
TGTGCCAGCAGCTCCACGCGGGGGGGTTCACCCCTCCACTTT
>once|TRBJ1-2|TRBV4-2|TRBD1
CASSQVQGSNYGYTF
TGTGCCAGCAGCCAAGTACAGGGGTCTAACTATGGCTACACCTTC
>.|TRBJ1-1|TRBV10-2|.
CASTRQKNTEAFF
TGCGCCAGCACAAGGCAGAAGAACACTGAAGCTTTCTTT
>.|TRBJ1-3|TRBV5-1|.
CASSFIWGGNTIYF
TGCGCCAGCAGCTTCATTTGGGGAGGAAACACCATATATTTT
>.|TRBJ1-1|TRBV15|.
CATSRDSGWVTEAFF
TGTGCCACCAGCAGAGATTCCGGGTGGGTCACTGAAGCTTTCTTT
>once|TRBJ2-7|TRBV6-4|TRBD2
CARGIAGGRGFYEQYF
TGTGCCAGGGGTATAGCGGGAGGGCGGGGCTTCTACGAGCAGTACTTC
>.|TRBJ2-7|TRBV9|TRBD2
CASSETSGWPTYEQYF
TGTGCCAGCAGCGAAACTAGCGGTTGGCCTACCTACGAGCAGTACTTC
>.|TRBJ1-2|TRBV25-1|.
CASSSRWNYGYTF
TGTGCCAGCAGTAGTAGGTGGAACTATGGCTACACCTTC
>once|TRBJ1-2|TRBV2|.
CASIWTRGTNYGYTF
TGTGCCAGCATTTGGACAAGGGGTACTAACTATGGCTACACCTTC
>once|TRBJ1-5|TRBV3-1/TRBV3-2|TRBD1
CASSRQGYQPQHF
TGTGCCAGCAGCCGACAGGGGTATCAGCCCCAGCATTTT
>few|TRBJ2-5|TRBV27|TRBD2
CASSYTTSGQETQYF
TGTGCCAGCAGTTATACGACTAGCGGCCAAGAGACCCAGTACTTC
>.|TRBJ1-2|TRBV9|.
CASSVSTARADYTF
TGTGCCAGCAGCGTGTCGACCGCAAGGGCCGACTACACCTTC
>.|TRBJ1-5|TRBV5-1|.
CASSPTVVGRAGDQPQHF
TGCGCCAGCAGCCCGACGGTGGTGGGGAGAGCAGGGGATCAGCCCCAGCATTTT
>few|TRBJ2-7|TRBV6-5|.
CASRRDTGAYEQYF
TGTGCCAGTCGACGGGATACCGGGGCCTACGAGCAGTACTTC
>.|TRBJ1-2|TRBV5-4|TRBD1
CASSLGGGLYGYTF
TGTGCCAGCAGCTTGGGAGGGGGCCTCTATGGCTACACCTTC
>few|TRBJ1-4|TRBV4-2|TRBD1
CASSQGTGDEKLFF
TGTGCCAGCAGCCAAGGGACAGGGGATGAAAAACTGTTTTTT
>.|TRBJ2-5|TRBV5-1|TRBD2
CASSRGDYTRETQYF
TGCGCCAGCAGCCGGGGGGACTATACCAGGGAGACCCAGTACTTC
>.|TRBJ2-5|TRBV7-8|TRBD2
CASHSRRGGQETQYF
TGTGCCAGTCACTCTCGTCGGGGGGGCCAAGAGACCCAGTACTTC
>.|TRBJ1-1|TRBV18|TRBD1
CASSTAQGYTEAFF
TGTGCCAGCTCAACGGCACAGGGGTACACTGAAGCTTTCTTT
>.|TRBJ2-2|TRBV6-5|.
CASSYRGRGGELFF
TGTGCCAGCAGTTATCGTGGTCGTGGCGGGGAGCTGTTTTTT
>.|TRBJ2-2|TRBV6-5|.
CASRVTGADTGELFF
TGTGCCAGCAGAGTAACGGGGGCCGACACCGGGGAGCTGTTTTTT
>.|TRBJ1-2|TRBV2|.
CASSETAGSGYTF
TGTGCCAGCAGTGAAACAGCAGGGAGTGGCTACACCTTC
>.|TRBJ1-5|TRBV7-2|.
CASSLKPDPGGNQPQHF
TGTGCCAGCAGCCTAAAACCCGACCCTGGTGGCAATCAGCCCCAGCATTTT
>.|TRBJ2-1|TRBV5-1|.
CASSLTIQGSYNEQFF
TGCGCCAGCAGCTTAACGATACAGGGCTCCTACAATGAGCAGTTCTTC
>.|TRBJ1-2|TRBV10-2|.
CASRRDDYGYTF
TGCGCCAGCAGGCGGGACGACTATGGCTACACCTTC
>.|TRBJ1-5|TRBV7-2|.
CASMRRPNSNQPQHF
TGTGCCAGCATGCGGAGACCCAATAGCAATCAGCCCCAGCATTTT
>.|TRBJ1-2|TRBV5-4|TRBD1
CASSLDRGRGYTF
TGTGCCAGCAGCTTAGACAGGGGGCGTGGCTACACCTTC
>.|TRBJ1-4|TRBV5-1|TRBD1
CASMGQGSEKLFF
TGCGCCAGCATGGGACAGGGAAGTGAAAAACTGTTTTTT
>.|TRBJ2-1|TRBV27|TRBD1
CATLRQGRNEQFF
TGTGCCACCCTTCGACAGGGACGCAATGAGCAGTTCTTC
>.|TRBJ1-1|TRBV5-1|TRBD1
CASSLRQGMNTEAFF
TGCGCCAGCAGCCTGAGACAGGGAATGAACACTGAAGCTTTCTTT
>.|TRBJ1-1|TRBV6-1|TRBD1
CASSESAGGGTEAFF
TGTGCCAGCAGTGAATCGGCAGGGGGCGGCACTGAAGCTTTCTTT
>.|TRBJ1-2|TRBV18|.
CASSPGAGNYGYTF
TGTGCCAGCTCACCAGGGGCGGGAAACTATGGCTACACCTTC
>.|TRBJ1-1|TRBV13|TRBD1
CASSLGSRTGLAFF
TGTGCCAGCAGCTTAGGCAGCCGGACAGGGTTAGCTTTCTTT